Sequencing of this TCR beta chain was carried out in a study of blood T cell repertoires in COVID-19. Across the study: Samples of COVID-19 (acute and convalescent) were obtained from the United States, Italy and Spain. The cDNA or gDNA used as material had been derived from T cells, B-cell-depleted T cells, or PBMCs.

Germline-derived CDR1 and CDR2 are SGHKS and YYEKEE (reference sequence). CDR3 size: 13 residues. Trimming took 1 base from V and 3 from J, leaving 5 bases between them. Original methodology: Reference gene primer amplification yielded estimated nucleated cell counts. The table came from immunoSEQ multiplex PCR; TCRdb's copy has only in-frame clones and leaves some out. V, J and clone size are those of that table, while D and trimming were read from the DNA. The table lists about 190,000 clones, roughly 87% of them singletons, with approximately 7.8% in the top ten. Enrolment of Seattle patients took place during active infection, and they were followed longitudinally.

V usage is TRBV5-5 and J usage is TRBJ1-3, with D hard to call. This receptor was taken from a woman aged 60 to 75 with COVID-19, enrolled during active disease. Sequencing was performed on peripheral blood. In DNA, the CDR3 is TGTGCCAGCAGCTTGCAGGTTGGAAACACCATATATTTT. It yields the protein CASSLQVGNTIYF. Looking up the rest from reference TRBV5-5 and TRBJ1-3 gives the full variable domain: DAGVTQSPTHLIKTRGQQVTLRCSPISGHKSVSWYQQVLGQGPQFIFQYYEKEERGRGNFPDRFSARQFPNYSSELNVNALLLGDSALYLCASSLQVGNTIYFGEGSWLTVV.